Sequencing of this TCR beta chain was carried out in a study of T cells in Graves' hyperthyroidism and ophthalmopathy. Across the study: Peripheral blood was obtained at initial diagnosis, preceding any treatment.

Broader study findings: From stable hyperthyroidism, ophthalmopathy was separated by a 13 V-J model.

A note on this clonotype: Its antigen remains unknown.

CDR1 and CDR2 (germline): DFQATT, SNEGSKA (reference sequence). This CDR3 spans 12 amino acids. V was cut by 7 bases and J by 7 bases, with 17 bases left in between. Researchers amplified the TCR beta CDR3 regions from RNA transcripts. The TCR CDR3 was amplified in a first-round RT-PCR using the HTBI primer set. One entry per CDR3 protein results from TCRdb running MiXCR on the multiplex PCR reads. Of approximately 480,000 distinct CDR3 sequences in the sample, less than 25% are singletons; the top ten hold about a quarter. The TCR sequence derives from a man between 18 and 35 years old with Graves' hyperthyroidism. The V call is TRBV20-1, the J call TRBJ2-7, with no clear D. The sequenced material came from blood. In nucleotides, the CDR3 is TGCAGTGTGCGGCCTCATGGGTGGGAGCAGTACTTC. This sequence encodes CSVRPHGWEQYF.